This T cell receptor beta chain was observed in a study of T-cell reconstitution after alpha-beta-depleted transplantation in children. General study results and limits: Newly generated T cells supplied most T-cell counts and diversity one year post-transplant. Reportedly, only several hundred clones from non-depleted graft cells drove alpha-beta T-cell counts at about two months. In some patients, recipient T cells and intrathymic progenitors surviving conditioning explained high day-60 diversity.

Unique molecular identifiers tagged the TCRbeta library. Via MiXCR, TCRdb re-called the PCR reads, giving one row per CDR3 protein. In the table there are roughly 490,000 distinct CDR3 sequences, about 10% of which are singletons. This clonotype was picked up a small number of times. What it recognizes is unknown. Sequencing was performed on PBMCs, mostly from graft donor cells, taken 180 days after TCRalphabeta/CD19-depleted stem cell transplant. The TCR originated in a female patient aged 2 to 10 who had a stem cell transplant for aplastic anemia, so the T cells may come from the graft donor.

DNA of the CDR3: TGCGCCAGCAGCCAAACGCGAGGGGCAGCAAACACCGGGGAGCTGTTTTTT. Translated, it gives CASSQTRGAANTGELFF. The J gene is TRBJ2-2, the V gene TRBV4-3, with D perhaps given as TRBD1 or TRBD2 (5 bases each). From germline, CDR1 is LGHNA and CDR2 YSLEER. The CDR3 is made up of 17 amino acids. V gave up 2 bases and J gave up 2 bases, with 15 bases separating them.